This is a list of T cell receptor beta chains from one sample in a study of blood T cell repertoires in COVID-19. Repertoires were generated with immunoSEQ multiplex PCR, while TCRdb's copy carries only in-frame clones and drops some. The sample lists around 260,000 clones; approximately 87% were seen once. The sequencing sample was made of peripheral blood. These TCRs come from a woman between 40 and 55 years old who had recovered from COVID-19. CDR3s include the opening cysteine and the closing phenylalanine or tryptophan. The D gene is left open where the match is weak. Some rows mark clone size as missing; the rest say once, few, many or name a class of expanded clone.

>TRBJ1-2|14|few|TRBV7-3|TRBD1
TGTGCCAGCAGCCCTGGGGGACAGGGAAACGGCTACACCTTC
CASSPGGQGNGYTF
>TRBJ1-6|14|NA|TRBV7-9|NA
TGTGCCAGCAGCCTAAACTCAGGGAATTCACCCCTCCACTTT
CASSLNSGNSPLHF
>TRBJ2-2|12|few|TRBV23-1|NA
TGCGCCAGCAGTCGCGAGACCGGGGAGCTGTTTTTT
CASSRETGELFF
>TRBJ2-2|17|NA|TRBV28|TRBD1
TGTGCCAGCAGAGCCTCTCCGGGACAGGGGGATTCCGGGGAGCTGTTTTTT
CASRASPGQGDSGELFF
>TRBJ2-2|16|NA|TRBV5-1|NA
TGCGCCAGCAGCTTGGGTCGGGGTTTTTTCGCCGGGGAGCTGTTTTTT
CASSLGRGFFAGELFF
>TRBJ1-2|15|NA|TRBV6-1|TRBD1
TGTGCCAGCAGTGAATGGGGGACAGAAGTATATGGCTACACCTTC
CASSEWGTEVYGYTF
>TRBJ1-2|15|NA|TRBV10-3|TRBD1
TGTGCCATCAGGCGAGGGACAGAAGCTAACTATGGCTACACCTTC
CAIRRGTEANYGYTF
>TRBJ2-4|14|NA|TRBV6-5|NA
TGTGCCAGCAGGCACCGGGGTGCCAAAAACATTCAGTACTTC
CASRHRGAKNIQYF
>TRBJ1-6|13|NA|TRBV5-1|TRBD1
TGCGCCAGCAGCGCCGGACAGGGACCACCCCTCCACTTT
CASSAGQGPPLHF
>TRBJ1-1|14|NA|TRBV6-6|NA
TGTGCCAGCAGTTACGCCTTGGCGAACACTGAAGCTTTCTTT
CASSYALANTEAFF
>TRBJ2-1|16|NA|TRBV9|TRBD2
TGTGCCAGCAGCCCTCAGCGGGGGTCCTCCTACAATGAGCAGTTCTTC
CASSPQRGSSYNEQFF
>TRBJ2-3|11|NA|TRBV7-2|NA
TGTGCCAGCAGCTCTAGCGTGCCGAAATATTTT
CASSSSVPKYF